A selection of T cell receptor beta chains follows, all from one sample in a study of blood T cell repertoires in COVID-19. The repertoire was sequenced with immunoSEQ multiplex PCR; TCRdb's copy has only in-frame clones and lacks some. The data contain roughly 150,000 clones, roughly 84% of them singletons. The sample was PBMCs or T cells enriched from blood (not recorded which). The receptor set was obtained from a man between 65 and 80 years old who had been exposed to COVID-19. Each CDR3 is given with its conserved first and last residue. The D gene is left open where the match is weak. The size of a clone is reported for some rows only, either as once, few or many, or as a class for expanded clones.

d_call clone_size j_call v_call cdr3_aa cdr3_nt
TRBD1 few TRBJ1-2 TRBV11-2 CASSPAGGGYGYTF TGTGCCAGCAGTCCGGCAGGGGGCGGCTATGGCTACACCTTC
. many TRBJ1-5 TRBV27 CASRPDNSNQPQHF TGTGCCAGCAGGCCAGATAATAGCAATCAGCCCCAGCATTTT
. few TRBJ2-5 TRBV28 CASTLGGFGETQYF TGTGCCAGCACCCTAGGCGGGTTCGGAGAGACCCAGTACTTC
TRBD1 . TRBJ1-5 TRBV30 CAWDRGGGNQPQHF TGTGCCTGGGACAGGGGGGGAGGCAATCAGCCCCAGCATTTT
TRBD2 . TRBJ2-1 TRBV19 CASSIDGRNGNEQFF TGTGCCAGTAGTATAGACGGGAGGAACGGGAATGAGCAGTTCTTC
. . TRBJ2-3 TRBV18 CASSPSGVVDTQYF TGTGCCAGCTCACCCTCCGGGGTGGTAGATACGCAGTATTTT
TRBD1 . TRBJ2-7 TRBV11-2 CASSLTGTGAYEQYF TGTGCCAGCAGCTTAACCGGGACAGGAGCCTACGAGCAGTACTTC
. . TRBJ2-6 TRBV7-2 CASSLAGGLISGANVLTF TGTGCCAGCAGCTTAGCGGGAGGCCTTATCTCTGGGGCCAACGTCCTGACTTTC
. . TRBJ1-5 TRBV18 CASSPDRLNQPQHF TGTGCCAGCTCACCTGACAGATTAAATCAGCCCCAGCATTTT
. once TRBJ1-1 TRBV19 CASKVAGGTEAFF TGTGCCAGTAAGGTCGCGGGAGGGACTGAAGCTTTCTTT
TRBD1 . TRBJ1-2 TRBV7-6 CASSPLSGQGHNYGYTF TGTGCCAGCAGCCCCCTCTCAGGACAGGGTCACAACTATGGCTACACCTTC
TRBD1 . TRBJ2-4 TRBV19 CASSPRTGRPKNIQYF TGTGCCAGTAGTCCTCGGACAGGGCGGCCCAAAAACATTCAGTACTTC
TRBD2 . TRBJ2-2 TRBV29-1 CSVEEGASGVNTGELFF TGCAGCGTTGAAGAGGGGGCTAGCGGGGTTAACACCGGGGAGCTGTTTTTT
. . TRBJ2-3 TRBV3-1/TRBV3-2 CASSQADTQYF TGTGCCAGCAGCCAAGCTGATACGCAGTATTTT
. . TRBJ2-1 TRBV19 CASCVLAHEQFF TGTGCCAGTTGTGTCCTAGCGCATGAGCAGTTCTTC
. . TRBJ2-7 TRBV6-5 CASRLTVVGTYEQYF TGTGCCAGCAGGCTGACAGTGGTGGGCACCTACGAGCAGTACTTC
. . TRBJ1-2 TRBV28 CASSRKINYGYTF TGTGCCAGCAGCAGGAAAATTAACTATGGCTACACCTTC
. . TRBJ1-5 TRBV2 CASSEGLGGNQPQHF TGTGCCAGCAGTGAAGGGTTGGGCGGCAATCAGCCCCAGCATTTT
TRBD1 many TRBJ1-3 TRBV7-9 CASSSTGTGISGNTIYF TGTGCCAGCAGCTCAACCGGGACAGGCATCTCTGGAAACACCATATATTTT
. . TRBJ1-1 TRBV7-6 CASSLLNTEAFF TGTGCCAGCAGCCTACTAAACACTGAAGCTTTCTTT
TRBD1 . TRBJ1-2 TRBV19 CATGIGDRVAYGYTF TGTGCCACCGGCATTGGGGACAGGGTAGCCTATGGCTACACCTTC
TRBD1 . TRBJ1-1 TRBV6-1 CASSPTGDTEAFF TGTGCCAGCAGCCCCACAGGGGACACTGAAGCTTTCTTT
TRBD2 . TRBJ2-7 TRBV6-1 CASSDRASGGVYEQYF TGTGCCAGCAGTGACAGGGCTAGCGGGGGAGTCTACGAGCAGTACTTC
. few TRBJ1-1 TRBV5-5 CASSSLGRTTEAFF TGTGCCAGCAGCTCTCTAGGCAGAACCACTGAAGCTTTCTTT
. . TRBJ2-1 TRBV6-1 CASSEQGRVTPEQFF TGTGCCAGCAGTGAACAAGGTCGGGTGACTCCTGAGCAGTTCTTC